This T cell receptor beta chain was obtained from a study of T-cell reconstitution after alpha-beta-depleted transplantation in children. This clonotype showed up many times. Antigen unknown. Molecular barcoding with unique molecular identifiers was used for the TCRbeta library. TCRdb itself ran the PCR reads through MiXCR, one entry per CDR3 protein. The data contain over 200,000 distinct CDR3 sequences, about a tenth of them singletons. Study-level results: When one year had passed after transplant, most T-cell counts and diversity came from newly produced T cells. Expanded clones from the graft, numbering several hundred, reportedly supplied alpha-beta T cells about two months after transplant. There were some patients whose high TCRbeta diversity at day 60 came from surviving recipient T cells and thymic progenitors.

V lost 6 bases and J lost 10; bases outside the gene matches: 9. The CDR3 sequence is 12 residues long. Germline CDR1 reads DFQATT; CDR2 reads SNEGSKA (reference sequence). The TCR sequence derives from a child under two years old with acute myeloid leukemia, due to receive a stem cell transplant. The starting material was PBMCs, obtained before TCRalphabeta/CD19-depleted stem cell transplant. J is TRBJ2-1 and V is TRBV20-1; 7 bases map to TRBD2. The CDR3 DNA sequence: TGCAGTGCCCCTGGACCCGGGGGGGAGCAGTTCTTC. This translates into CSAPGPGGEQFF.